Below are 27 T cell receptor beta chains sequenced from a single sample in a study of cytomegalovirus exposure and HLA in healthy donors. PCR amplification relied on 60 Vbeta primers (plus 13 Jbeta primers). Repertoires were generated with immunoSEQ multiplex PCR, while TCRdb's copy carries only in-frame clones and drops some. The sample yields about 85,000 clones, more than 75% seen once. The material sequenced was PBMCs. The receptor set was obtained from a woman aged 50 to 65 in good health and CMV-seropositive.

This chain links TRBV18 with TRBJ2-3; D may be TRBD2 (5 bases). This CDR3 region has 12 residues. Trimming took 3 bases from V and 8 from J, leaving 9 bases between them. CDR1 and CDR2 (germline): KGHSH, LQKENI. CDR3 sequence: CASSPRETTQYF. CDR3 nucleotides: TGTGCCAGCTCACCGAGGGAGACTACGCAGTATTTT. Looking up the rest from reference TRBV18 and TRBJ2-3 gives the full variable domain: NAGVMQNPRHLVRRRGQEARLRCSPMKGHSHVYWYRQLPEEGLKFMVYLQKENIIDESGMPKERFSAEFPKEGPSILRIQQVVRGDSAAYFCASSPRETTQYFGPGTRLTVL.

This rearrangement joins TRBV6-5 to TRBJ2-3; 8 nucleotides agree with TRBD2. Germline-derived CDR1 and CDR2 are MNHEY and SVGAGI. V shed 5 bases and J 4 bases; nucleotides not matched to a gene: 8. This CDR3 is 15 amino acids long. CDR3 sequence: CASSQQSGSADTQYF. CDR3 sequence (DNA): TGTGCCAGCAGTCAACAGAGCGGGAGCGCAGATACGCAGTATTTT.

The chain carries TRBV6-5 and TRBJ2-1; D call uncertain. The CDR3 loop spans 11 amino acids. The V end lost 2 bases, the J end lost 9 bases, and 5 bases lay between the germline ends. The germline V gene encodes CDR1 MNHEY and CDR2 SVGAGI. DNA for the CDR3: TGTGCCAGCAGTTACCTCCGTGAGCAGTTCTTC. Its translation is CASSYLREQFF.

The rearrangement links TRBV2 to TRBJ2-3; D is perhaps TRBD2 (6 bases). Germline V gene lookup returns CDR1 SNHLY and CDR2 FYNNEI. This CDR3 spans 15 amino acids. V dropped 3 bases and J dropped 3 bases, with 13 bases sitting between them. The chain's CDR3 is CASSDDAGPTDTQYF. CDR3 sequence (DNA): TGTGCCAGCAGTGACGATGCGGGGCCTACAGATACGCAGTATTTT.

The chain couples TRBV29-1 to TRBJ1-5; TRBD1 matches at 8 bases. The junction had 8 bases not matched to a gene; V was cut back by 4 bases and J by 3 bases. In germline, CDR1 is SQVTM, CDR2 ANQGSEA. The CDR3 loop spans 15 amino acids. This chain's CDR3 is CSVVFPGGHNQPQHF. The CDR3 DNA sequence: TGCAGCGTTGTTTTTCCAGGGGGCCACAATCAGCCCCAGCATTTT.

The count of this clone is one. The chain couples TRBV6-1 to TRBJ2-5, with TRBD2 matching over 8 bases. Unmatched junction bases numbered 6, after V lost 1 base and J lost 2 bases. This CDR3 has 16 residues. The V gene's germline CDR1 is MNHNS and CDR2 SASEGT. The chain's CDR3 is CASSEVTSASQETQYF. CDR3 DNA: TGTGCCAGCAGTGAAGTGACTAGCGCGAGTCAAGAGACCCAGTACTTC.

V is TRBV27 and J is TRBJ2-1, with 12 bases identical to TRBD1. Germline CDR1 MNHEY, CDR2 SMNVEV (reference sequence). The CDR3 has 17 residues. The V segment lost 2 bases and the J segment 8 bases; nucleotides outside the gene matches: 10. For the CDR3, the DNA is TGTGCCAGCAGTTTAAGTGGGACAGGGGGCGTGGGGGATGAGCAGTTCTTC. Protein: CASSLSGTGGVGDEQFF.

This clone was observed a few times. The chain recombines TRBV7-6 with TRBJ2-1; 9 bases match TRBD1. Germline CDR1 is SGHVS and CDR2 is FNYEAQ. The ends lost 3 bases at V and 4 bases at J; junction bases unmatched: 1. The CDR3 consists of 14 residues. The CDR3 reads CASSFGTGYNEQFF. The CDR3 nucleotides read TGTGCCAGCAGCTTCGGGACAGGGTACAATGAGCAGTTCTTC.

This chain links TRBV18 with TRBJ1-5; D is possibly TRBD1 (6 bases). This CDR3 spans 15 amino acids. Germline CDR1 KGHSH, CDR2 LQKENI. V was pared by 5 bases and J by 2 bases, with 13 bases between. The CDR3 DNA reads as TGTGCCAGCTCATCAGGACAGTTCGGCAATCAGCCCCAGCATTTT. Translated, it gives CASSSGQFGNQPQHF.

The CDR3 spells CASSSSRQALSIETQYF. As DNA, the CDR3 is TGTGCCAGCAGCTCCTCCCGACAGGCCCTGAGCATAGAGACCCAGTACTTC. The chain combines TRBV7-9 with TRBJ2-5; D is possibly TRBD1 (6 bases). Trimming removed 4 bases at V and 4 bases at J, with 22 bases between. The CDR3 consists of 17 residues. Germline lookup yields CDR1 SEHNR and CDR2 FQNEAQ (reference sequence).

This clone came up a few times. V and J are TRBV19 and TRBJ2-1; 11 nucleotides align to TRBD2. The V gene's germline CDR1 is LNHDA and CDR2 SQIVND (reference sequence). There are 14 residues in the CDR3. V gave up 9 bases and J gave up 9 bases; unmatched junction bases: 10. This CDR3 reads CASSNSGGALEQFF. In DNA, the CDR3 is TGTGCCAGCTCGAATAGCGGGGGGGCTCTTGAGCAGTTCTTC.

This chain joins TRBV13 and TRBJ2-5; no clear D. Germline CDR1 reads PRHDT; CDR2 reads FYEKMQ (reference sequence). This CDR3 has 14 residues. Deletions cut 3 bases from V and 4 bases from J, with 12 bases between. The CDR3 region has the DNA TGTGCCAGCAGCTTCGGTAATGGGCGAGAGACCCAGTACTTC. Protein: CASSFGNGRETQYF.

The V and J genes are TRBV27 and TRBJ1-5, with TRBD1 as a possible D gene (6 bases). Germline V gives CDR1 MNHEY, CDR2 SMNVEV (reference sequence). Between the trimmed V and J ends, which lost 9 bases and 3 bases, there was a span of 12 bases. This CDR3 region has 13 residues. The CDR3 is CASGEGVNQPQHF. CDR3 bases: TGTGCCAGTGGGGAGGGGGTCAATCAGCCCCAGCATTTT.

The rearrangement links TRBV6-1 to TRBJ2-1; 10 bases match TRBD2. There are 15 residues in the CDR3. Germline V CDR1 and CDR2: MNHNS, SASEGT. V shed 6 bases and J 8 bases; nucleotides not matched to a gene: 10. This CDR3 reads CASRRTSGLRYEQFF. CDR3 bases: TGTGCCAGCAGAAGGACTAGCGGTCTACGGTATGAGCAGTTCTTC.

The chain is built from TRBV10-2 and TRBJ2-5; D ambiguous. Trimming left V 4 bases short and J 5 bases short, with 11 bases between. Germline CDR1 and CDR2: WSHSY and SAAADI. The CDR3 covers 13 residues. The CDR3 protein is CASSVPVSETQYF. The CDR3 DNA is TGCGCCAGCAGTGTTCCCGTTTCGGAGACCCAGTACTTC.

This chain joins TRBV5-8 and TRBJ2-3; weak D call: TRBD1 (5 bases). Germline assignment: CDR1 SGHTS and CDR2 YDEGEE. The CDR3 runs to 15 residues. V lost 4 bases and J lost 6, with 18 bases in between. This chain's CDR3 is CASSRQGYHQDTQYF. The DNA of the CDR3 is TGTGCCAGCAGCCGTCAGGGATACCATCAGGATACGCAGTATTTT.

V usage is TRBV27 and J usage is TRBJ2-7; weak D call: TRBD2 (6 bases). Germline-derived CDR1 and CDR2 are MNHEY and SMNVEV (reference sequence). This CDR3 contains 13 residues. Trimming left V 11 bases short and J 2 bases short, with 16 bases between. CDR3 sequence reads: CARGNGIAYEQYV. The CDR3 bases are TGTGCCCGGGGGAACGGAATAGCCTACGAGCAGTACGTC.

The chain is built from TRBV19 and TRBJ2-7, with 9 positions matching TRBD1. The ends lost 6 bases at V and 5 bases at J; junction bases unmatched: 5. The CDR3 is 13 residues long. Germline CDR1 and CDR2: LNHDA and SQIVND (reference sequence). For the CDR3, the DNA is TGTGCCAGTAGGCGGACAGGGGACGACGAGCAGTACGTC. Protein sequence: CASRRTGDDEQYV.

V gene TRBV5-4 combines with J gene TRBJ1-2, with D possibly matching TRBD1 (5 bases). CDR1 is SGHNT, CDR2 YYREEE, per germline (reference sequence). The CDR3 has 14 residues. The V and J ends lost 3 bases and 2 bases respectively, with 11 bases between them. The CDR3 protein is CASSSRDLNYGYTF. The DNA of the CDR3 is TGTGCCAGCAGCTCCAGGGATTTGAACTATGGCTACACCTTC. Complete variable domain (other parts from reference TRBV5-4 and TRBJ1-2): ETGVTQSPTHLIKTRGQQVTLRCSSQSGHNTVSWYQQALGQGPQFIFQYYREEENGRGNFPPRFSGLQFPNYSSELNVNALELDDSALYLCASSSRDLNYGYTFGSGTRLTVV.

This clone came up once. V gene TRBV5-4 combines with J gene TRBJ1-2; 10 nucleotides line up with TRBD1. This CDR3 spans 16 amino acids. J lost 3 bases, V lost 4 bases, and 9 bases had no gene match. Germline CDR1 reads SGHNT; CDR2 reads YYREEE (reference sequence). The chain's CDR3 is CASSDDGDRGDYGYTF. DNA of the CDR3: TGTGCCAGCAGCGATGACGGGGACAGGGGCGACTATGGCTACACCTTC.

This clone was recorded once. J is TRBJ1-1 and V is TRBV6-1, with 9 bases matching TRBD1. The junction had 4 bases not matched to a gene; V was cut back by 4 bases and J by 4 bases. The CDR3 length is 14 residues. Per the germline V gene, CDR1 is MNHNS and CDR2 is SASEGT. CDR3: CASSVQGAGTEAFF. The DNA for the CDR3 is TGTGCCAGCAGTGTACAGGGGGCAGGCACTGAAGCTTTCTTT.

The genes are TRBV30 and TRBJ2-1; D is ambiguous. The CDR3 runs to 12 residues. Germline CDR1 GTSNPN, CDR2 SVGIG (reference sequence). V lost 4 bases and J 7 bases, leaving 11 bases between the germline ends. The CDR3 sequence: CAWTTTNNEQFF. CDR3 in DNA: TGTGCCTGGACGACAACCAATAATGAGCAGTTCTTC.

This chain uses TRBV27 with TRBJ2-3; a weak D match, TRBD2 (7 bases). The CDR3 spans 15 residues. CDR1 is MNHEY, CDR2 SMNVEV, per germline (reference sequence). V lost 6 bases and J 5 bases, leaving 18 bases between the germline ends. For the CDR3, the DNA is TGTGCCAGCAGACCGACGGGGCGGGGGCTAGATACGCAGTATTTT. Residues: CASRPTGRGLDTQYF.

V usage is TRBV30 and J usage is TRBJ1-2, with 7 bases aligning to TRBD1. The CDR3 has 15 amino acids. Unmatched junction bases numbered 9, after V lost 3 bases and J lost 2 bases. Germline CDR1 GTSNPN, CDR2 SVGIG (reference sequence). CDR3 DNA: TGTGCCTGGAGCCGACAGGGTTACACGAACTATGGCTACACCTTC. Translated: CAWSRQGYTNYGYTF.

CDR3 residues: CASSQGGLARYEQYF. In DNA, the CDR3 is TGCGCCAGCAGCCAAGGAGGGCTAGCCCGTTACGAGCAGTACTTC. This chain links TRBV4-1 with TRBJ2-7; D might be TRBD2 (5 bases). V lost 1 base, J lost 4 bases, and 14 bases lay in between. CDR3 length: 15 residues. Looked up from germline, CDR1 is MGHRA and CDR2 is YSYEKL.

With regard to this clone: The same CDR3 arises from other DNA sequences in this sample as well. The CDR3: CASSGTGGKAYEQYV. The CDR3 bases are TGTGCCAGCAGTGGCACAGGGGGTAAGGCCTACGAGCAGTACGTC. The chain is built from TRBV2 and TRBJ2-7, with 8 bases lining up with TRBD1. The CDR3 length is 15 residues. V shed 4 bases, J shed 2 bases, and the junction held 7 bases outside the gene matches. CDR1 is SNHLY and CDR2 is FYNNEI in the germline V gene.

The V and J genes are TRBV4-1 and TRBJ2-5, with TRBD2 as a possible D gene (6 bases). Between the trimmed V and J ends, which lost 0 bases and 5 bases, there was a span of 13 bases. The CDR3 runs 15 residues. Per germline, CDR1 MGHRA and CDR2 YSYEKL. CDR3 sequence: CASSQEGGVGETQYF. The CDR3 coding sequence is TGCGCCAGCAGCCAAGAAGGCGGGGTCGGGGAGACCCAGTACTTC.